These T cell receptor beta chains were read from a single sample in a study of CD8 T cells in ankylosing spondylitis. TCRdb re-derived calls from the 5' RACE reads in MiXCR, one entry per CDR3 protein. The sample contains around 490,000 distinct CDR3 sequences, approximately 5.3% of which appear only once. The sequenced material came from blood, either unsorted or a sorted T cell fraction (not recorded which). The receptors derive from a male donor with ankylosing spondylitis. CDR3s include the opening cysteine and the closing phenylalanine or tryptophan. D genes are given only for firm matches. For some rows the clone size is stated as once, few or many, or as a class when expanded; others skip it.

TRBJ1-2 TRBV12-3/TRBV12-4 - many TGTGCCAGCAGCACGGGACACCTTGGGAGCTACACCTTC CASSTGHLGSYTF
TRBJ2-7 TRBV10-2 TRBD1 many TGCGCCAGCAGGGGGACAGGGGGCTCCTACGAGCAGTACTTC CASRGTGGSYEQYF
TRBJ2-3 TRBV20-1 - many TGCAGCTTCGAGGGTGGCACAGATACGCAGTATTTT CSFEGGTDTQYF
TRBJ2-5 TRBV7-2 - many TGTGCCAGCAGCTTAGTGCTAAGTGAAGAGACCCAGTACTTC CASSLVLSEETQYF
TRBJ2-1 TRBV4-1 TRBD1 many TGCGCCAGCAGCCGCCCGGGACAGGGGGCAAATGAGCAGTTCTTC CASSRPGQGANEQFF
TRBJ1-2 TRBV20-1 - many TGCAGTGCTAGAGTTATGGACTATGGCTACACCTTC CSARVMDYGYTF
TRBJ2-3 TRBV11-2 - few TGTGCCAGCAGCTCAGAATGGGCAGATACGCAGTATTTT CASSSEWADTQYF
TRBJ2-4 TRBV27 TRBD2 many TGTGCCAGCAGTTTACTAGCGGGAGCCAAAAACATTCAGTACTTC CASSLLAGAKNIQYF
TRBJ1-1 TRBV10-3 - many TGTGCCATCAGCCACAGTGGGTCCACTGAAGCTTTCTTT CAISHSGSTEAFF
TRBJ1-5 TRBV2 - many TGTGCCAGCACCTTCCTTAGGGAGGGCGATCAGCCCCAGCATTTT CASTFLREGDQPQHF
TRBJ1-1 TRBV29-1 - many TGCAGCGCTCTCCTTGGGGACACTGAAGCTTTCTTT CSALLGDTEAFF
TRBJ1-2 TRBV12-3/TRBV12-4 - many TGTGCCAGCAGTTTCTCAGGCAGGAACTATGGCTACACCTTC CASSFSGRNYGYTF
TRBJ1-1 TRBV6-5 - many TGTGCCAGCAGTTACAGAGGGATGAACACTGAAGCTTTCTTT CASSYRGMNTEAFF
TRBJ2-5 TRBV28 - many TGTGCCAGCAGTTTGACAGCGGGAGAGACCCAGTACTTC CASSLTAGETQYF
TRBJ1-1 TRBV6-2/TRBV6-3 - few TGTGCCAGCAGTTACCAGGGTTGGGTGAACACTGAAGCTTTCTTT CASSYQGWVNTEAFF
TRBJ2-3 TRBV12-3/TRBV12-4 TRBD2 - TGTGCCAGCAGTTTGCGGGGGGCTGGTGGAACAGATACGCAGTATTTT CASSLRGAGGTDTQYF
TRBJ2-7 TRBV7-9 - few TGTGCCAGCAGCTGGAGTGAAAGCCCTACACCCTACGAGCAGTACTTC CASSWSESPTPYEQYF
TRBJ1-5 TRBV10-3 - many TGTGCCATCAGCGGACAGATCAATCAGCCCCAGCATTTT CAISGQINQPQHF
TRBJ1-5 TRBV20-1 TRBD1 many TGCAGTGCTCGGGACAGGGGCGATCCGGATCAGCCCCAGCATTTT CSARDRGDPDQPQHF
TRBJ1-1 TRBV28 TRBD1 many TGTGCCAGCAGTCGATCGCAGGGGGCGACCGGTGAAGCTTTCTTT CASSRSQGATGEAFF
TRBJ2-1 TRBV5-5 - many TGTGCCAGCAGCTCGTTGGACACTTACAATGAGCAGTTCTTC CASSSLDTYNEQFF
TRBJ1-5 TRBV7-2 TRBD1 many TGTGCCAGCAGCTTAAGGACAGGGGATCAGCCCCAGCATTTT CASSLRTGDQPQHF
TRBJ2-5 TRBV20-1 - - TGCAGTGCTAGAGATCGGCTCGGACGGGAGACCCAGTACTTC CSARDRLGRETQYF
TRBJ1-5 TRBV12-3/TRBV12-4 TRBD1 many TGTGCCAGCAGGGCCCCAGGGGGCGCAGGTCAGCCCCAGCATTTT CASRAPGGAGQPQHF